This TCR beta chain is drawn from a study of T cell responses to AZD1222 COVID-19 vaccine. Assay: immunoSEQ multiplex PCR; the TCRdb copy retains only in-frame clones and omits some. The data hold over 55,000 clones, with roughly 84% observed a single time. As regards this clone: Its specificity is unknown.

Findings and caveats of the study: When two AZD1222 doses had been given, Spike-specific TCR breadth and depth rose.

Trimming removed 0 bases from V and 5 bases from J, with 10 bases in between. From germline, CDR1 is SNHLY and CDR2 FYNNEI. This CDR3 region has 14 residues. The chain has TRBV2 and TRBJ1-2; weak D call: TRBD1 (5 bases). Sequenced material: peripheral blood, taken on day 0 of AZD1222 vaccination. This TCR was recovered from an adult in good health. CDR3 nucleotides: TGTGCCAGCAGTGAAGCCGGGGACCCTTATGGCTACACCTTC. Protein: CASSEAGDPYGYTF.